A selection of T cell receptor beta chains follows, all from one sample in a study of blood T cell repertoires in COVID-19. TCRdb's table, derived via immunoSEQ multiplex PCR, lists solely in-frame clones and lacks some. The sample has roughly 300,000 clones, more than 70% seen once; the top ten hold under 5.5%. The sequenced material came from PBMCs or T cells enriched from blood (not recorded which). Source of these receptors: a woman aged 25 to 45 who had recovered from COVID-19. Each CDR3 is given with its conserved first and last residue. Fields, in order: clone size, V gene, J gene, D gene, CDR3 DNA, CDR3 protein. D genes are given only for firm matches. Clone size is given for some rows only: seen once, a few or many times, or a class if the clone is expanded.

.	TRBV19	TRBJ2-1	TRBD1	TGTGCCAGTAGTACCTCGGGACAGGGTTTAGGGGAGCAGTTCTTC	CASSTSGQGLGEQFF
.	TRBV18	TRBJ2-5	TRBD2	TGTGCCAGCTCACCACGGGAGGGCGTAGGGGAGACCCAGTACTTC	CASSPREGVGETQYF
.	TRBV28	TRBJ2-2	.	TGTGCCAGCAGTTCCAGGAACACCGGGGAGCTGTTTTTT	CASSSRNTGELFF
.	TRBV6-2/TRBV6-3	TRBJ2-1	TRBD1	TGTGCCAGCAGTCGCTTGAGCCAGGGGGTTTACAATGAGCAGTTCTTC	CASSRLSQGVYNEQFF
few	TRBV5-1	TRBJ1-5	.	TGCGCCAGCAGCTTGGACGGGATCTATCAGCCCCAGCATTTT	CASSLDGIYQPQHF
.	TRBV6-5	TRBJ2-3	.	TGTGCCAGCAGTACAGGTCCAGATACGCAGTATTTT	CASSTGPDTQYF
.	TRBV11-3	TRBJ2-5	TRBD2	TGTGCCAGCAGCCAGGGAGGGACTACACAAGAGACCCAGTACTTC	CASSQGGTTQETQYF
.	TRBV6-2/TRBV6-3	TRBJ2-3	TRBD2	TGTGCCAGCAGTTACTCCAGCGGGGGAGGCACAGATACGCAGTATTTT	CASSYSSGGGTDTQYF
once	TRBV9	TRBJ1-6	.	TGTGCCAGCAGCCCTCTCGCGGGGGGGGAATTTGGATCACCCCTCCACTTT	CASSPLAGGEFGSPLHF
.	TRBV28	TRBJ1-6	TRBD1	TGTGCCAGCAGTCCGAGGACAGGGGCGAACTCACCCCTCCACTTT	CASSPRTGANSPLHF
.	TRBV6-5	TRBJ1-6	TRBD1	TGTGCCAGCAGTTACTCGCGCCGACAGGGCGATTCACCCCTCCACTTT	CASSYSRRQGDSPLHF
.	TRBV7-2	TRBJ1-4	.	TGTGCCAGCAGCTTATTCCAACAGCCGAATGAAAAACTGTTTTTT	CASSLFQQPNEKLFF
.	TRBV3-1/TRBV3-2	TRBJ1-1	TRBD1	TGTGCCAGCAGCCAAGGTTATCCCCAGGGGGCGAACACTGAAGCTTTCTTT	CASSQGYPQGANTEAFF
once	TRBV5-1	TRBJ1-3	.	TGCGCCAGCAGCTTGGCAGGGTATGGAAACACCATATATTTT	CASSLAGYGNTIYF
.	TRBV4-1	TRBJ1-2	.	TGCGCCAGCAGCCAAGACGGGTTGAGCAGGGCGGGGGGCTACACCTTC	CASSQDGLSRAGGYTF
.	TRBV5-5	TRBJ2-3	.	TGTGCCAGCAGCTTGACCCCGGACACAGTAGGGGGGGGGAAAACAGATACGCAGTATTTT	CASSLTPDTVGGGKTDTQYF
.	TRBV5-1	TRBJ2-7	.	TGCGCCAGCAGCTTCCGAGGCGGGGCAACCTACGAGCAGTACTTC	CASSFRGGATYEQYF
.	TRBV28	TRBJ1-1	.	TGTGCCAGCAGCCGGGACTGGGGGGGCAACACTGAAGCTTTCTTT	CASSRDWGGNTEAFF
.	TRBV9	TRBJ1-5	TRBD1	TGTGCCAGCAGCGTAGGACAGGGCGGTCAGCCCCAGCATTTT	CASSVGQGGQPQHF
few	TRBV19	TRBJ1-1	TRBD1	TGTGCCAGTAGTGTTCTGACAGGGCCCCGAACTGAAGCTTTCTTT	CASSVLTGPRTEAFF
.	TRBV10-2	TRBJ2-1	TRBD2	TGCGCCAGCAGACCGCTTGGGGGGGTTTCCTACAATGAGCAGTTCTTC	CASRPLGGVSYNEQFF
once	TRBV3-1/TRBV3-2	TRBJ1-3	.	TGTGCCAGCAGCCAACTGGCCCATAGGAGTTCTTGGTCTGGAAACACCATATATTTT	CASSQLAHRSSWSGNTIYF
.	TRBV7-9	TRBJ2-5	.	TGTGCCAGCAGCTCCAGGGGAATATTGTACCAAGAGACCCAGTACTTC	CASSSRGILYQETQYF
.	TRBV7-9	TRBJ2-3	.	TGTGCCAGCACCCTAGCAGATACGCAGTATTTT	CASTLADTQYF
.	TRBV3-1/TRBV3-2	TRBJ2-2	.	TGTGCCAGCAGCCAACGGGGAGAGACCGGGGAGCTGTTTTTT	CASSQRGETGELFF
.	TRBV28	TRBJ1-5	.	TGTGCCAGCAGTTTATGGCAGGTTGGGCCCCAGCATTTT	CASSLWQVGPQHF
.	TRBV2	TRBJ2-3	TRBD2	TGTGCCAGCAGTGATCGACTAGCGGGGGTTAGCACAGATACGCAGTATTTT	CASSDRLAGVSTDTQYF
.	TRBV5-1	TRBJ2-7	TRBD1	TGCGCCAGCAGCTCGGGAACAGGGGGCTTATCCCACGAGCAGTACTTC	CASSSGTGGLSHEQYF
few	TRBV4-2	TRBJ2-3	TRBD2	TGTGCCAGCAGCCCTAGCGGGGGGCTTACCACAGATACGCAGTATTTT	CASSPSGGLTTDTQYF
.	TRBV18	TRBJ1-4	TRBD1	TGTGCCAGCTCACCCTTACAGACAGGGACTAATGAAAAACTGTTTTTT	CASSPLQTGTNEKLFF
.	TRBV12-3/TRBV12-4	TRBJ2-5	TRBD1	TGTGCCAGCAGTTCGGGACAGGGGGCCCCCCAGTACTTC	CASSSGQGAPQYF
.	TRBV15	TRBJ2-7	.	TGTGCCACCAGCATAGGCAGGGGAATTCCCTACGAGCAGTACTTC	CATSIGRGIPYEQYF
.	TRBV11-2	TRBJ2-7	.	TGTGCCAGCAGCTTAGAGGCTAGCGTGCTCTCCTACGAGCAGTACTTC	CASSLEASVLSYEQYF
.	TRBV4-1	TRBJ1-2	.	TGCGCCAGCAGCCAAGTGACAGAAAGTAACTATGGCTACACCTTC	CASSQVTESNYGYTF
.	TRBV2	TRBJ1-2	TRBD1	TGTGCCAGCAGTGATAGGACAGGGCTTTTGGGCTATGGCTACACCTTC	CASSDRTGLLGYGYTF
once	TRBV12-3/TRBV12-4	TRBJ2-1	.	TGTGCCAGCTCTAGGGAGGCTGAGCAGTTCTTC	CASSREAEQFF
.	TRBV15	TRBJ1-5	TRBD1	TGTGCCACCGATGAGACAGGGAATCAGCCCCAGCATTTT	CATDETGNQPQHF
.	TRBV7-6	TRBJ1-1	.	TGTGCCAGCAGCTTAAAACAGTCGAACACTGAAGCTTTCTTT	CASSLKQSNTEAFF
.	TRBV14	TRBJ1-5	.	TGTGCCAGCAGCCAGTTAAGCGGCTCCTTCATCCAGCCCCAGCATTTT	CASSQLSGSFIQPQHF
.	TRBV10-2	TRBJ1-6	TRBD1	TGCGCCAGCAGTGGAGCAGGGGGCAATTCACCCCTCCACTTT	CASSGAGGNSPLHF
.	TRBV2	TRBJ1-1	TRBD1	TGTGCCAGCAGTGCTCCGGGACAGATGAACACTGAAGCTTTCTTT	CASSAPGQMNTEAFF
.	TRBV3-1/TRBV3-2	TRBJ1-6	TRBD1	TGTGCCAGCAGCCAAGCACAGGGGGCTTCACCCCTCCACTTT	CASSQAQGASPLHF
.	TRBV30	TRBJ2-6	.	TGTGCCTGGAGTGTATGGGGCAGGGGCCACTCTGGGGCCAACGTCCTGACTTTC	CAWSVWGRGHSGANVLTF
.	TRBV19	TRBJ1-1	.	TGTGCCAGTAGTATACCAGCCACAGGGACGGACGAAGCTTTCTTT	CASSIPATGTDEAFF
.	TRBV5-1	TRBJ1-2	TRBD1	TGCGCCAGCAGCACAGGGGGCGCCCGCGGCTACACCTTC	CASSTGGARGYTF
.	TRBV19	TRBJ2-7	TRBD1	TGTGCCAGTAGTATGGACAGGAAGGGCGAGCAGTACTTC	CASSMDRKGEQYF
few	TRBV27	TRBJ1-2	TRBD1	TGTGCCAGCAGTCGGAGGGGGCCCCGCTATGGCTACACCTTC	CASSRRGPRYGYTF
.	TRBV29-1	TRBJ1-1	.	TGCAGCGTTGAAGATCTGCGCAGGGGCACTGAAGCTTTCTTT	CSVEDLRRGTEAFF
.	TRBV6-5	TRBJ1-1	.	TGTGCCAGCAGTTACTCCGATGGGCCCGGATCTGAAGCTTTCTTT	CASSYSDGPGSEAFF
.	TRBV6-1	TRBJ1-6	.	TGTGCCAGCAGTGCCGGGATGCCGGCCCTTGATTCACCCCTCCACTTT	CASSAGMPALDSPLHF
once	TRBV6-2/TRBV6-3	TRBJ2-7	.	TGTGCCAGCAGTTACCCCGTGTGGGCCGTTTACGAGCAGTACTTC	CASSYPVWAVYEQYF
once	TRBV7-9	TRBJ2-2	.	TGTGCCAGCAGCCCCTACACCGGGGAGCTGTTTTTT	CASSPYTGELFF
few	TRBV19	TRBJ2-7	.	TGTGCCAGTAGTCTCGGACATACCTACGAGCAGTACTTC	CASSLGHTYEQYF